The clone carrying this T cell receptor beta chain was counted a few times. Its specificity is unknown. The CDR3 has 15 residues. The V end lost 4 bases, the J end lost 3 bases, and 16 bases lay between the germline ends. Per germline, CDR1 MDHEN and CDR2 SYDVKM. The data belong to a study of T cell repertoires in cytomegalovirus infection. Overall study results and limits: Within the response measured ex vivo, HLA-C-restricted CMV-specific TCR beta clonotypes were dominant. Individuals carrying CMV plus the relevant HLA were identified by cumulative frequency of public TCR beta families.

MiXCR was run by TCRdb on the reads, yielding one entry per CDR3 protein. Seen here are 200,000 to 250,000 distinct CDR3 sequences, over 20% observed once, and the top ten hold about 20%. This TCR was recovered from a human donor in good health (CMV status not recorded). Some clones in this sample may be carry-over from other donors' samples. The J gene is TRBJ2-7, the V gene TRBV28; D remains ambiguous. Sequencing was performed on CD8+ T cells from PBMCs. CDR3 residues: CASSSPMVGYYEQYF. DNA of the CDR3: TGTGCCAGCAGTTCCCCCATGGTGGGTTACTACGAGCAGTACTTC.